The present TCR beta chain was sequenced within a study of shared clonotypes between healthy human individuals. Produced via immunoSEQ multiplex PCR; TCRdb's table is partial and in-frame only. The repertoire holds under 200,000 clones, 85% to 95% seen once, with 0.067% in the top ten. Study outcomes and limitations: Naive subsets typically showed greater estimated richness than memory subsets.

The germline V gene has CDR1 MGHRA and CDR2 YSYEKL. There are 15 residues in the CDR3. With regard to this clone: The antigen is not known.

Material: naive CD4+ T cells sorted from blood. Subset reported: CD45RA+ positively selected. The chain uses TRBV4-1 and TRBJ2-5; possible D gene TRBD2, 6 bases. Gene TRBJ2-7 matches the end of the DNA better, so the J call may be wrong. The clonotype comes from a woman in her twenties or thirties in good health. The CDR3 DNA follows: TGCGCCAGCAGCCAAGCGGGAGCCAACTCCTACGAGCAGTACTTC. Its translation: CASSQAGANSYEQYF.